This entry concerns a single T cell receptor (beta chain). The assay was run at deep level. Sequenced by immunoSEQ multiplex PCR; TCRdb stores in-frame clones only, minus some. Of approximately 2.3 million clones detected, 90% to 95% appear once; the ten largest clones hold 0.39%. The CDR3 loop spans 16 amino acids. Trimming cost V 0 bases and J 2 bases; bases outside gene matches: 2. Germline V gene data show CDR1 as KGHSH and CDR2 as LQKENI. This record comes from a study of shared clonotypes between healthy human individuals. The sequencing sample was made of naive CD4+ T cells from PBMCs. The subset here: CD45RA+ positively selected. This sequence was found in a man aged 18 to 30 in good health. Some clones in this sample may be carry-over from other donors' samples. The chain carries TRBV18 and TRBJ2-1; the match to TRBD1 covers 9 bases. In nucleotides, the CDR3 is TGTGCCAGCTCACCACCGACAGGGGGTACCTACAATGAGCAGTTCTTC. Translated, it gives CASSPPTGGTYNEQFF. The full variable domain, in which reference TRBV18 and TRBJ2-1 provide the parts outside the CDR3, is NAGVMQNPRHLVRRRGQEARLRCSPMKGHSHVYWYRQLPEEGLKFMVYLQKENIIDESGMPKERFSAEFPKEGPSILRIQQVVRGDSAAYFCASSPPTGGTYNEQFFGPGTRLTVL.